The 13 T cell receptor beta chains below all came from one sample that was sequenced in a study of Ad26.COV2.S vaccination and SARS-CoV-2 variants. Treatment of the sample: about 20 received Ad26.COV2.S at low or high dose, single or two shots; about 5 received placebo; per-sample allocation not given. Samples were taken on day 63 after the first vaccine or placebo injection. Produced via immunoSEQ multiplex PCR; TCRdb's table is partial and in-frame only. The sample records more than 300,000 clones, 85% to 90% being singletons. Sequencing used peripheral blood, obtained in a trial of Ad26.COV2.S vaccine versus placebo. These TCRs come from a person between 18 and 60 years old who received the Ad26.COV2.S COVID-19 vaccine or a placebo.

This chain joins TRBV7-8 and TRBJ1-3; D unclear. The ends were cut back, 8 bases at V and 0 bases at J, with 14 bases in the middle. Germline CDR1 is SGHVS and CDR2 is FQNEAQ. The CDR3 spans 15 residues. Written as DNA, the CDR3 is TGTGCCAGCTCCGCCCTTTCGAGCTCTGGAAACACCATATATTTT. Translation: CASSALSSSGNTIYF. The variable domain in full, completed from reference TRBV7-8 and TRBJ1-3, reads GAGVSQSPRYKVAKRGQDVALRCDPISGHVSLFWYQQALGQGPEFLTYFQNEAQLDKSGLPSDRFFAERPEGSVSTLKIQRTQQEDSAVYLCASSALSSSGNTIYFGEGSWLTVV.

V gene TRBV7-2 combines with J gene TRBJ1-5; D may be TRBD1 (5 bases). The CDR3 covers 15 residues. Per the germline V gene, CDR1 is SGHTA and CDR2 is FQGNSA. The V end lost 1 base, the J end lost 7 bases, and 14 bases lay between the germline ends. The CDR3 reads CASSLGAGAGQPQHF. The CDR3 region has the DNA TGTGCCAGCAGCTTAGGGGCCGGGGCAGGGCAGCCCCAGCATTTT.

V gene TRBV21-1 combines with J gene TRBJ1-2. TRBV21-1 is a documented pseudogene. The CDR3 has 17 amino acids. The DNA of the CDR3 is TGTGCCAGCAGCAAAGCGTCGGGGATCCCAATTCGGTATGGCTACACCTTC. Amino acids: CASSKASGIPIRYGYTF.

The CDR3 protein is CASNLGTSGDIQYF. CDR3 sequence (DNA): TGTGCCAGCAACCTCGGGACCTCGGGGGACATTCAGTACTTC. The rearrangement joins TRBV7-9 to TRBJ2-4; maybe TRBD2 (6 bases). Germline assignment: CDR1 SEHNR and CDR2 FQNEAQ (reference sequence). The CDR3 runs to 14 residues. Trimming stripped 7 bases from V and 8 bases from J, with 18 bases between. Looking up the rest from reference TRBV7-9 and TRBJ2-4 gives the full variable domain: DTGVSQNPRHKITKRGQNVTFRCDPISEHNRLYWYRQTLGQGPEFLTYFQNEAQLEKSRLLSDRFSAERPKGSFSTLEIQRTEQGDSAMYLCASNLGTSGDIQYFGAGTRLSVL.

The chain carries TRBV27 and TRBJ2-2; TRBD2 aligns across 10 bases. Germline values: CDR1 MNHEY, CDR2 SMNVEV (reference sequence). V was clipped by 3 bases and J by 8 bases; unmatched bases: 18. This CDR3 is built from 19 residues. The CDR3 sequence: CASSFILLAGAKPRGELFF. Written as DNA, the CDR3 is TGTGCCAGCAGTTTTATTCTGCTAGCGGGGGCCAAACCGCGAGGGGAGCTGTTTTTT.

V and J are TRBV2 and TRBJ2-1; 8 positions match TRBD2. V was clipped by 8 bases and J by 8 bases; unmatched bases: 14. This CDR3 comprises 15 residues. Germline lookup yields CDR1 SNHLY and CDR2 FYNNEI. This CDR3 reads CASHRSRGGSHEQFF. Written as DNA, the CDR3 is TGTGCCAGCCACCGCTCTCGCGGGGGGTCCCATGAGCAGTTCTTC. Full variable domain (rest looked up from reference TRBV2 and TRBJ2-1): EPEVTQTPSHQVTQMGQEVILRCVPISNHLYFYWYRQILGQKVEFLVSFYNNEISEKSEIFDDQFSVERPDGSNFTLKIRSTKLEDSAMYFCASHRSRGGSHEQFFGPGTRLTVL.

V gene TRBV7-7 combines with J gene TRBJ1-5; D gene uncertain. V was cut by 3 bases and J by 5 bases, with 11 bases left in between. The CDR3 sequence is 14 residues long. The V gene's germline CDR1 is SSHAT and CDR2 FNYEAQ (reference sequence). CDR3 loop: CASSFRRPDQPQHF. As DNA, the CDR3 is TGTGCCAGCAGCTTCCGCAGGCCAGATCAGCCCCAGCATTTT.

The gene calls are TRBV7-9 and TRBJ1-2; D gene unclear. CDR1 and CDR2 (germline): SEHNR, FQNEAQ (reference sequence). V was pared by 3 bases and J by 2 bases, with 10 bases between. The CDR3 contains 14 residues. For the CDR3, the DNA is TGTGCCAGCAGCTTGGGCGGGGTAAACTATGGCTACACCTTC. Amino acid sequence: CASSLGGVNYGYTF. The whole variable domain, filled in from reference TRBV7-9 and TRBJ1-2, reads DTGVSQNPRHKITKRGQNVTFRCDPISEHNRLYWYRQTLGQGPEFLTYFQNEAQLEKSRLLSDRFSAERPKGSFSTLEIQRTEQGDSAMYLCASSLGGVNYGYTFGSGTRLTVV.

The chain joins TRBV20-1 to TRBJ1-1; 7 bases fit TRBD1. CDR3 length: 10 residues. The V gene's germline CDR1 is DFQATT and CDR2 SNEGSKA (reference sequence). This CDR3 is CYRTGPEAFF. CDR3 sequence (DNA): TGCTATCGGACAGGTCCGGAGGCTTTCTTT.

The rearrangement joins TRBV19 to TRBJ2-7; a weak D match, TRBD2 (7 bases). V lost 5 bases to trimming and J lost 4 bases, with 15 bases between them. Germline-derived CDR1 and CDR2 are LNHDA and SQIVND (reference sequence). This CDR3 is 14 amino acids long. CDR3: CASSPGGKGYEQYF. CDR3 in DNA: TGTGCCAGTAGTCCGGGGGGCAAGGGGTACGAGCAGTACTTC.

V gene TRBV30 combines with J gene TRBJ2-7; 8 bases are a match to TRBD2. The CDR3 runs 14 residues. V lost 0 bases and J lost 3; bases outside the gene matches: 4. CDR1 and CDR2 from the germline V gene are GTSNPN and SVGIG (reference sequence). The CDR3 DNA sequence: TGTGCCTGGAGTGTACTCGGGGGGGTCTACGAGCAGTACTTC. Its translation: CAWSVLGGVYEQYF. The full variable domain, with the rest looked up from reference TRBV30 and TRBJ2-7, is SQTIHQWPATLVQPVGSPLSLECTVEGTSNPNLYWYRQAAGRGLQLLFYSVGIGQISSEVPQNLSASRPQDRQFILSSKKLLLSDSGFYLCAWSVLGGVYEQYFGPGTRLTVT.

The gene calls are TRBV18 and TRBJ1-2, with 7 bases fitting TRBD1. V shed 3 bases and J 5 bases; nucleotides not matched to a gene: 9. CDR1 is KGHSH and CDR2 is LQKENI in the germline V gene. The CDR3 runs 15 residues. Here the CDR3 reads CASSPGGTEFYGYTF. CDR3 DNA sequence: TGTGCCAGCTCACCGGGTGGGACAGAATTTTATGGCTACACCTTC.

This clone showed up just once. The J gene is TRBJ1-6, the V gene TRBV6-5; no clear D gene. Trimming removed 6 bases from V and 6 bases from J, with 12 bases in between. The CDR3 is 14 residues long. Germline V gene sequence: CDR1 MNHEY, CDR2 SVGAGI. Here the CDR3 reads CASSGEGVNSPLHF. The CDR3 DNA is TGTGCCAGCAGCGGTGAGGGAGTTAATTCACCCCTCCACTTT.